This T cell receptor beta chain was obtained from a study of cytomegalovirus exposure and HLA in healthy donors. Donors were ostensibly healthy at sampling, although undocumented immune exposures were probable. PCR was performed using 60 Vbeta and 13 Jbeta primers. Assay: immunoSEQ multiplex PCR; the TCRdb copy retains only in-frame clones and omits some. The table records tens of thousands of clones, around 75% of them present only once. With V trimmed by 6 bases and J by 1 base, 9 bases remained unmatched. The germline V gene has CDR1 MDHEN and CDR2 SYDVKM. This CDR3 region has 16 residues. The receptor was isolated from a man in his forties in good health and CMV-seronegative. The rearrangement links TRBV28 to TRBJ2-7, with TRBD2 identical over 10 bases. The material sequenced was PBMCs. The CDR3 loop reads CASRPTSGIGSYEQYF. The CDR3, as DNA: TGTGCCAGCAGGCCAACTAGCGGGATTGGGTCCTACGAGCAGTACTTC.